This is a list of T cell receptor beta chains from one sample in a study of blood T cell repertoires in COVID-19. Measured with immunoSEQ multiplex PCR; TCRdb has only the in-frame clones, and not every one. Of about 190,000 clones listed, roughly 80% are singletons. The sample was peripheral blood. All receptors come from a man aged 50-59 years who had recovered from COVID-19. Each CDR3 is given with its conserved first and last residue. A D gene is named only where the DNA matches it firmly. Clone size, where shown, is once, few, many, or a class for clones that have expanded.

d_call: NA; v_call: TRBV19; clone_size: NA; j_call: TRBJ2-7; cdr3_nt: TGTGCCAGTAGTATAGTCGCCGGCTACGAGCAGTACTTC; cdr3_aa: CASSIVAGYEQYF
d_call: TRBD2; v_call: TRBV7-9; clone_size: once; j_call: TRBJ2-1; cdr3_nt: TGTGCCAGCAGCATGCTTAGCGGGAGTTACAATGAGCAGTTCTTC; cdr3_aa: CASSMLSGSYNEQFF
d_call: NA; v_call: TRBV4-1; clone_size: NA; j_call: TRBJ1-1; cdr3_nt: TGCGCCAGCAGCCAAGAACAGACAGGGAACACTGAAGCTTTCTTT; cdr3_aa: CASSQEQTGNTEAFF
d_call: TRBD2; v_call: TRBV6-5; clone_size: NA; j_call: TRBJ2-1; cdr3_nt: TGTGCCAGCAGTTCCCTTCAGGTGCGGGGGGATGAGCAGTTCTTC; cdr3_aa: CASSSLQVRGDEQFF
d_call: TRBD1; v_call: TRBV9; clone_size: many; j_call: TRBJ2-6; cdr3_nt: TGTGCCAGCAGACAGGGGAGCTCTGGGGCCAACGTCCTGACTTTC; cdr3_aa: CASRQGSSGANVLTF
d_call: NA; v_call: TRBV28; clone_size: NA; j_call: TRBJ2-7; cdr3_nt: TGTGCCAGCCTTTTGGGGGGGGCAGGACTCTACGAGCAGTACTTC; cdr3_aa: CASLLGGAGLYEQYF
d_call: NA; v_call: TRBV7-9; clone_size: NA; j_call: TRBJ2-7; cdr3_nt: TGTGCCAGCAGCTTATACCCGACGGGCGAGCAGTACTTC; cdr3_aa: CASSLYPTGEQYF
d_call: TRBD1; v_call: TRBV27; clone_size: NA; j_call: TRBJ1-5; cdr3_nt: TGTGCCAGCAGTTCGGGACAGGATCAGCCCCAGCATTTT; cdr3_aa: CASSSGQDQPQHF
d_call: NA; v_call: TRBV27; clone_size: once; j_call: TRBJ2-1; cdr3_nt: TGTGCCAGCAGTTTAGAGGGCGGCTACAATGAGCAGTTCTTC; cdr3_aa: CASSLEGGYNEQFF
d_call: NA; v_call: TRBV11-2; clone_size: NA; j_call: TRBJ2-1; cdr3_nt: TGTGCCAGCAGCTTCGGTCTTGACTCCTACAATGAGCAGTTCTTC; cdr3_aa: CASSFGLDSYNEQFF
d_call: NA; v_call: TRBV9; clone_size: NA; j_call: TRBJ1-1; cdr3_nt: TGTGCCAGCAGCGAGGGAGGGGGACGGACTACTGAAGCTTTCTTT; cdr3_aa: CASSEGGGRTTEAFF
d_call: TRBD1; v_call: TRBV19; clone_size: NA; j_call: TRBJ1-2; cdr3_nt: TGTGCCAGCATGTTGGGGACAGGTTCCGGCTACACCTTC; cdr3_aa: CASMLGTGSGYTF
d_call: NA; v_call: TRBV6-5; clone_size: NA; j_call: TRBJ2-7; cdr3_nt: TGTGCCAGCAGTCTACTAGTCTCGGGCGAGCAGTACTTC; cdr3_aa: CASSLLVSGEQYF
d_call: TRBD2; v_call: TRBV19; clone_size: NA; j_call: TRBJ2-2; cdr3_nt: TGTGCCAGTAGTATAGGCGAGTTCTCGGCTAGCGGGAGGTTGGTCGGGGAGCTGTTTTTT; cdr3_aa: CASSIGEFSASGRLVGELFF
d_call: NA; v_call: TRBV5-6; clone_size: NA; j_call: TRBJ2-3; cdr3_nt: TGTGCCAGCAGCTCCGGACTGATAACAGATACGCAGTATTTT; cdr3_aa: CASSSGLITDTQYF
d_call: TRBD2; v_call: TRBV3-1/TRBV3-2; clone_size: few; j_call: TRBJ2-7; cdr3_nt: TGTGCCAGCAGCCCCGGACTAGCGGGAGGGCCGAGTTCCTACGAGCAGTACTTC; cdr3_aa: CASSPGLAGGPSSYEQYF
d_call: TRBD1; v_call: TRBV29-1; clone_size: NA; j_call: TRBJ2-3; cdr3_nt: TGCAGCGTTCGCCCGAGACAGGGGGCAGATACGCAGTATTTT; cdr3_aa: CSVRPRQGADTQYF
d_call: NA; v_call: TRBV9; clone_size: NA; j_call: TRBJ2-6; cdr3_nt: TGTGCCAGCAGCCCCCTATGGTCGTCAGGGGCTGGGGCCAACGTCCTGACTTTC; cdr3_aa: CASSPLWSSGAGANVLTF
d_call: TRBD2; v_call: TRBV14; clone_size: NA; j_call: TRBJ2-7; cdr3_nt: TGTGCCAGCAGCCAAGATAAACCGGGACTACTATACTCCTACGAGCAGTACTTC; cdr3_aa: CASSQDKPGLLYSYEQYF
d_call: NA; v_call: TRBV5-6; clone_size: NA; j_call: TRBJ1-1; cdr3_nt: TGTGCCAGCAGCTTGGTACAAAACTATAAGAACACTGAAGCTTTCTTT; cdr3_aa: CASSLVQNYKNTEAFF
d_call: TRBD2; v_call: TRBV19; clone_size: NA; j_call: TRBJ2-1; cdr3_nt: TGTGCCAGTAGTAAACGCGGGACTAGCAAGCAGGGCTCCTACAATGAGCAGTTCTTC; cdr3_aa: CASSKRGTSKQGSYNEQFF
d_call: TRBD1; v_call: TRBV5-1; clone_size: NA; j_call: TRBJ1-3; cdr3_nt: TGCGCCAGCAGCTTGGATCCGGGACAGCACTCTGGAAACACCATATATTTT; cdr3_aa: CASSLDPGQHSGNTIYF
d_call: TRBD2; v_call: TRBV28; clone_size: few; j_call: TRBJ2-7; cdr3_nt: TGTGCCAGCGTGTACCCTGGGCGGGAGAGTTTTAGGTACTTC; cdr3_aa: CASVYPGRESFRYF
d_call: TRBD1; v_call: TRBV10-3; clone_size: few; j_call: TRBJ1-6; cdr3_nt: TGTGCCATCAGAAGGGACAGTGGCTATTCACCCCTCCACTTT; cdr3_aa: CAIRRDSGYSPLHF
d_call: TRBD2; v_call: TRBV24-1; clone_size: NA; j_call: TRBJ2-7; cdr3_nt: TGTGCCACCAGTGATTTTTGGACTAGCAGAAACTCCTACGAGCAGTACTTC; cdr3_aa: CATSDFWTSRNSYEQYF
d_call: TRBD1; v_call: TRBV7-2; clone_size: NA; j_call: TRBJ1-4; cdr3_nt: TGTGCCAGCAGCCCAACAGGGACAGCTAATGAAAAACTGTTTTTT; cdr3_aa: CASSPTGTANEKLFF
d_call: NA; v_call: TRBV5-4; clone_size: NA; j_call: TRBJ2-7; cdr3_nt: TGTGCCAGCAGCTTGGGTAATAACCTAGACGAGCAGTACTTC; cdr3_aa: CASSLGNNLDEQYF
d_call: TRBD1; v_call: TRBV24-1; clone_size: NA; j_call: TRBJ2-5; cdr3_nt: TGTGCCACCAGTGAGGGAACAGGGGGCAGGGGAGAGACCCAGTACTTC; cdr3_aa: CATSEGTGGRGETQYF
d_call: NA; v_call: TRBV19; clone_size: NA; j_call: TRBJ2-1; cdr3_nt: TGTGCCAGTAGCCGAGCGGAGTCCTCCTACAATGAGCAGTTCTTC; cdr3_aa: CASSRAESSYNEQFF
d_call: TRBD1; v_call: TRBV10-3; clone_size: once; j_call: TRBJ1-3; cdr3_nt: TGTGCCATCAGTGGGGGACAGAACTCTGGAAACACCATATATTTT; cdr3_aa: CAISGGQNSGNTIYF
d_call: TRBD1; v_call: TRBV2; clone_size: NA; j_call: TRBJ1-5; cdr3_nt: TGTGCCAGCAGTGTAGGGACAGCAGGCAATCAGCCCCAGCATTTT; cdr3_aa: CASSVGTAGNQPQHF